Included here is one TCR beta chain sequence, with context. The V gene's germline CDR1 is SGHDT and CDR2 YYEEEE. This CDR3 contains 12 residues. Trimming cost V 1 base and J 9 bases, with 7 bases left between them. Original methodology: Reference gene primer amplification yielded estimated nucleated cell counts. Measured with immunoSEQ multiplex PCR; TCRdb has only the in-frame clones, and not every one. The V and J calls and the clone size are those of that table, but D and trimming were determined from the DNA. Of about 83,000 clones listed, about 92% are singletons. The data derive from a study of blood T cell repertoires in COVID-19. Overall study context: The analysed material was cDNA or gDNA that came from T cells, B-cell-depleted T cells, or PBMCs.

Sequenced material: peripheral blood. The receptor comes from a woman older than 75 with active or convalescent COVID-19. The chain links TRBV5-6 to TRBJ2-2; D remains ambiguous. DNA of the CDR3: TGTGCCAGCAGCTTGTTAGTCCGGGAGCTGTTTTTT. This encodes CASSLLVRELFF.